This TCR beta chain appears in the sequencing data of a study of vaccination and CD4 T cells after COVID-19. Sequencing of cultured CD4+ T cell DNA used the Oncomine TCR Beta short-read assay. TCRdb reanalysed the PCR reads using MiXCR and keeps one entry per CDR3 protein. This sample carries about 5,000 distinct CDR3 sequences, about 47% of them seen once, and the ten largest clones take roughly 32%. As to treatment: roughly ten-day PBMC culture with coronavirus spike peptide pools or control peptides (ViraFEST assay). As regards this clonotype: Its antigen is currently unknown. One junction end does not reproduce the germline sequence, and a read error may be involved.

The material sequenced was CD4+ T cells from blood, cultured in vitro. The receptor was isolated from a human donor who had recovered from COVID-19.

The CDR3 sequence is CASSPRPTSTDMQYF. The CDR3 DNA reads TGTGCCAGCAGCCCGCGTCCGACTAGCACAGATATGCAGTATTTT. V is TRBV11-3 and J is TRBJ2-3; 7 nucleotides match TRBD2. CDR3 length: 15 amino acids. Looked up from germline, CDR1 is SGHNT and CDR2 is YENEEA.